This T cell receptor beta chain comes out of a study of cytomegalovirus exposure and HLA in healthy donors. Both 60 Vbeta primers and 13 Jbeta primers went into the PCR. Assay used: immunoSEQ multiplex PCR; TCRdb lists only in-frame clones, some missing. The table shows 90,000 or so clones, with less than 85% occurring only once. The CDR3 is 16 residues long. Germline lookup yields CDR1 SEHNR and CDR2 FQNEAQ (reference sequence). V lost 1 base to trimming and J lost 3 bases, with 14 bases between them. Source material: PBMCs. The rearrangement uses TRBV7-9 and TRBJ2-3, with D perhaps matching TRBD2 (6 bases). The clonotype was recovered from a man in his fifties or sixties in good health and CMV-seronegative. The CDR3 here is CASSLGTSIYTDTQYF. The CDR3 DNA reads as TGTGCCAGCAGCTTAGGTACTAGCATATATACAGATACGCAGTATTTT.